This TCR beta chain originates from a study of CD8+CD57+ T cells in acquired aplastic anemia. Study-level information: Sorting CD4+ and CD8+ cells gave DNA averaging approximately 3 ug.

A few counts support this clonotype. The antigen remains undetermined. The TCR beta profiling, which covered VDJ combination and CDR3 sequence, was carried out using genomic DNA as the template. From the reads, TCRdb called clonotypes with MiXCR, one entry per CDR3 protein. The sample comprises some 170,000 distinct CDR3 sequences, around half of which are singletons, and about 1.2% rests with the top ten. Patients sequenced had flow cytometry evidence of CD8+CD57+ cell expansion. Every patient presented with severe acquired aplastic anemia. Patients had undergone no therapy by the time their blood was sampled. Whole-study findings and limits: No significant patient-versus-control difference appeared in CD8+ Simpson's diversity.

With 6 bases clipped from V and 5 bases from J, the junction kept 9 bases outside the gene matches. This CDR3 has 15 amino acids. The germline V gene has CDR1 LNHNV and CDR2 YYDKDF (reference sequence). The specimen sequenced was sorted CD4+, CD8+, or CD8+CD57+ T cells (not recorded which) from PBMCs. This clonotype was obtained from a human donor with aplastic anemia. The chain employs TRBV15 and TRBJ2-1; 8 bases agree with TRBD1. The CDR3 DNA follows: TGTGCCACCAGATACAGGGGGACAATGGACAATGAGCAGTTCTTC. This sequence encodes CATRYRGTMDNEQFF.